One sample yielded the 12 T cell receptor beta chains listed below, sequenced in a study of T-cell reconstitution after alpha-beta-depleted transplantation in children. Preparation of the TCRbeta library was carried out with unique molecular identifiers. Via MiXCR, TCRdb re-called the PCR reads, giving one row per CDR3 protein. The sample lists 500,000 to 750,000 distinct CDR3 sequences, 25% to 30% occurring once. Sequencing was performed on PBMCs, taken before TCRalphabeta/CD19-depleted stem cell transplant. These receptors were collected from a boy younger than two with Wiskott-Aldrich syndrome, due to receive a stem cell transplant.

This chain joins TRBV6-4 and TRBJ2-2; 13 bases are a match to TRBD2. CDR1 is MRHNA, CDR2 SNTAGT, per germline. This CDR3 region has 16 residues. J lost 5 bases, V lost 3 bases, and 3 bases had no gene match. The CDR3 sequence is CASSEGLAGITGELFF. The CDR3 nucleotides are TGTGCCAGCAGTGAGGGACTAGCGGGAATAACCGGGGAGCTGTTTTTT.

The gene calls are TRBV28 and TRBJ1-1; 7 bases fit TRBD1. Per the germline V gene, CDR1 is MDHEN and CDR2 is SYDVKM. The junction had 9 bases not matched to a gene; V was cut back by 6 bases and J by 2 bases. This CDR3 comprises 15 residues. The CDR3 DNA follows: TGTGCCAGCAGAAATATAGGGGGCGTAAACACTGAAGCTTTCTTT. This sequence encodes CASRNIGGVNTEAFF.

The chain combines TRBV24-1 with TRBJ2-1; D is undetermined. This CDR3 is built from 16 residues. CDR1 and CDR2 from the germline V gene are KGHDR and SFDVKD. The germline V and J ends were trimmed by 3 bases and 9 bases, with 20 bases remaining between them. CDR3: CATSDPSGPSVIEQFF. In nucleotides, the CDR3 is TGTGCCACCAGTGATCCCTCCGGACCCTCTGTTATTGAGCAGTTCTTC.

This clonotype was counted a few times. V and J are TRBV29-1 and TRBJ2-1; 7 bases map to TRBD2. The CDR3 length is 12 residues. With 6 bases clipped from V and 4 bases from J, the junction kept 3 bases outside the gene matches. Germline V gene data show CDR1 as SQVTM and CDR2 as ANQGSEA. Here the CDR3 DNA reads TGCAGCGTGGGGCGGGAGTACAATGAGCAGTTCTTC. Protein product: CSVGREYNEQFF.

The rearrangement joins TRBV20-1 to TRBJ2-2, with 13 bases that match TRBD2. The CDR3 has 15 amino acids. The ends lost 3 bases at V and 5 bases at J; junction bases unmatched: 3. Germline V gene sequence: CDR1 DFQATT, CDR2 SNEGSKA (reference sequence). CDR3 bases: TGCAGTGCTAGGGGGACTAGCGGGAATACCGGGGAGCTGTTTTTT. Translation gives CSARGTSGNTGELFF.

J is TRBJ1-1 and V is TRBV7-2, with TRBD1 as a possible D gene (6 bases). Germline V gene lookup returns CDR1 SGHTA and CDR2 FQGNSA. This CDR3 has 15 amino acids. V shed 0 bases and J shed 4 bases, with 12 bases lying between them. CDR3 loop: CASSLAFGGLTEAFF. The CDR3 nucleotides read TGTGCCAGCAGCTTAGCGTTCGGGGGCCTCACTGAAGCTTTCTTT.

This rearrangement joins TRBV18 to TRBJ2-5; D may be TRBD1 (6 bases). The CDR3 has 15 amino acids. With 6 bases removed from V and 3 bases from J, the gap between germline ends came to 17 bases. Germline CDR1 KGHSH, CDR2 LQKENI. CDR3 protein: CASSSQGGSEETQYF. CDR3 DNA: TGTGCCAGCTCGTCACAGGGTGGGAGTGAAGAGACCCAGTACTTC. Filled out from reference TRBV18 and TRBJ2-5, the complete variable domain reads NAGVMQNPRHLVRRRGQEARLRCSPMKGHSHVYWYRQLPEEGLKFMVYLQKENIIDESGMPKERFSAEFPKEGPSILRIQQVVRGDSAAYFCASSSQGGSEETQYFGPGTRLLVL.

The gene calls are TRBV20-1 and TRBJ1-4; D is ambiguous. This CDR3 contains 12 residues. Per germline, CDR1 DFQATT and CDR2 SNEGSKA (reference sequence). Trimming stripped 2 bases from V and 8 bases from J, with 9 bases between. The CDR3 spells CSARRNGEKLFF. CDR3 nucleotide sequence: TGCAGTGCTAGAAGAAATGGGGAAAAACTGTTTTTT.

V gene TRBV2 combines with J gene TRBJ2-3; a possible D gene is TRBD1 (6 bases). Trimming removed 6 bases at V and 1 base at J, with 14 bases between. This CDR3 is built from 15 residues. Germline V CDR1 and CDR2: SNHLY, FYNNEI. CDR3 nucleotide sequence: TGTGCCAGCAGGGGCGACAGGACACGCACAGATACGCAGTATTTT. Protein product: CASRGDRTRTDTQYF. The variable domain in full, completed from reference TRBV2 and TRBJ2-3, reads EPEVTQTPSHQVTQMGQEVILRCVPISNHLYFYWYRQILGQKVEFLVSFYNNEISEKSEIFDDQFSVERPDGSNFTLKIRSTKLEDSAMYFCASRGDRTRTDTQYFGPGTRLTVL.

A few counts support this clonotype. V gene TRBV10-3 combines with J gene TRBJ2-7, with 8 bases aligning to TRBD1. CDR3 length: 13 residues. Trimming cost V 8 bases and J 2 bases; bases outside gene matches: 5. CDR1 is ENHRY and CDR2 is SYGVKD in the germline V gene. This CDR3 is CAIAQGETYEQYF. The CDR3 nucleotides read TGTGCCATCGCACAGGGGGAGACCTACGAGCAGTACTTC.

This clonotype appeared a few times. This rearrangement joins TRBV7-2 to TRBJ2-7; possible D gene TRBD2, 6 bases. The V end was cut by 1 base, the J end by 6 bases, with 10 bases between. This CDR3 region has 13 residues. Per germline, CDR1 SGHTA and CDR2 FQGNSA. This chain's CDR3 is CASSLGGEVEQYF. In DNA form, the CDR3 reads TGTGCCAGCAGCTTAGGAGGGGAGGTCGAGCAGTACTTC.

This clonotype was detected only a few times. V is TRBV5-1 and J is TRBJ1-2; 7 bases map to TRBD1. Germline V lookup: CDR1 SGHRS, CDR2 YFSETQ. The junction had 11 bases not matched to a gene; V was cut back by 5 bases and J by 7 bases. This CDR3 spans 14 amino acids. For the CDR3, the DNA is TGCGCCAGCAGACTGGGGACAGCGGCCGGTGGCTACACCTTC. Translated, it gives CASRLGTAAGGYTF.